This record looks at one T cell receptor beta chain sequence and its context. Germline values: CDR1 MNHEY, CDR2 SVGAGI. CDR3 length: 11 residues. The ends were cut back, 9 bases at V and 5 bases at J, with 11 bases in the middle. The data were produced by immunoSEQ multiplex PCR, yet TCRdb's version contains in-frame clones alone and is incomplete. The data hold over 85,000 clones, with 70% to 90% observed a single time. This record comes from a study of T cell responses to AZD1222 COVID-19 vaccine. The sequence was collected from an adult in good health. The sequences come from peripheral blood, collected on day 0 of AZD1222 vaccination. The chain is built from TRBV6-5 and TRBJ2-7; D unresolved. The CDR3 region has the DNA TGTGCCAGTACCCGGGCGAACGAGCAGTACTTC. It yields the protein CASTRANEQYF.